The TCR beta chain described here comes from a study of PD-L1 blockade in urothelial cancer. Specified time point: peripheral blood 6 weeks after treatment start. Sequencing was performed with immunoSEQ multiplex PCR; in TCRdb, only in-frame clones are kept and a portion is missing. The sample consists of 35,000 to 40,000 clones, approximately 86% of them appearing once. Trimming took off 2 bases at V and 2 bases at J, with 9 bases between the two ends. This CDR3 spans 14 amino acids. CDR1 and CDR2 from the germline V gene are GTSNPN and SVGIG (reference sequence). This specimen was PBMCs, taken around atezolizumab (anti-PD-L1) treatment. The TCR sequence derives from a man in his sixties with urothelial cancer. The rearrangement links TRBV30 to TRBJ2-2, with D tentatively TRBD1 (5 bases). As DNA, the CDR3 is TGTGCCTGGAGTATACAGGTTAACACCGGGGAGCTGTTTTTT. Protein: CAWSIQVNTGELFF.